The rows below give T cell receptor beta chains drawn from one sample of a study of human T cells and chemical hapten exposure. From the RACE reads, TCRdb called clonotypes with MiXCR, one entry per CDR3 protein. Counted here are roughly 150,000 distinct CDR3 sequences, 25% to 35% occurring once; the ten biggest clones make up 2.1%. Sequenced here: whole blood, sampled in connection with sensitization to the hapten diphenylcyclopropenone (DPC). Source of these receptors: a woman between 18 and 29 years old with alopecia areata. Some clones in this sample may be carry-over from other donors' samples. Both conserved end residues are part of each CDR3. The order of the fields is J gene, V gene, D gene, clone size, CDR3 protein, CDR3 DNA. D genes are given only for firm matches. Rows give clone size only sometimes, using once, few, many, or a class for an expanded clone.

TRBJ1-1 | TRBV6-5 | NA | NA | CASSLQVYTEAFF | TGTGCCAGCAGTTTGCAGGTTTATACTGAAGCTTTCTTT
TRBJ1-1 | TRBV20-1 | NA | few | CSAIQGMNTEAFF | TGCAGTGCTATCCAGGGCATGAACACTGAAGCTTTCTTT
TRBJ1-1 | TRBV29-1 | NA | few | CSVIKNGQYYTEAFF | TGCAGCGTTATTAAGAACGGACAGTATTACACTGAAGCTTTCTTT
TRBJ2-7 | TRBV5-6 | TRBD1 | NA | CASSYRGVSYEQYF | TGTGCCAGCAGTTACAGGGGCGTCTCCTACGAGCAGTACTTC
TRBJ2-2 | TRBV5-1 | NA | NA | CASSLEVFGELFF | TGCGCCAGCAGCTTGGAGGTCTTCGGGGAGCTGTTTTTT
TRBJ2-3 | TRBV4-3 | TRBD2 | NA | CASSPRDYSVPDTQYF | TGCGCCAGCAGCCCCAGGGACTATTCTGTGCCAGATACGCAGTATTTT
TRBJ2-5 | TRBV28 | NA | NA | CASSPDNRETQYF | TGTGCCAGCAGCCCCGACAACAGAGAGACCCAGTACTTC
TRBJ2-1 | TRBV7-9 | NA | few | CASSLVGVGNEQFF | TGTGCCAGCAGCTTAGTGGGCGTTGGGAATGAGCAGTTCTTC
TRBJ2-1 | TRBV12-3/TRBV12-4 | NA | few | CASSGDYNEQFF | TGTGCCAGCAGTGGGGACTACAATGAGCAGTTCTTC
TRBJ2-7 | TRBV20-1 | NA | NA | CSARDRARQAYEQYF | TGCAGTGCTAGAGATAGAGCTCGACAGGCCTACGAGCAGTACTTC
TRBJ2-2 | TRBV2 | NA | NA | CASSGRITGELFF | TGTGCCAGCAGTGGTAGGATCACCGGGGAGCTGTTTTTT
TRBJ2-7 | TRBV6-2/TRBV6-3 | NA | NA | CASSLTQGGYEQYF | TGTGCCAGCAGCCTCACACAGGGAGGTTACGAGCAGTACTTC
TRBJ2-1 | TRBV23-1 | NA | NA | CATPRVCSYNEQFF | TGCGCCACCCCACGTGTGTGTTCCTACAATGAGCAGTTCTTC
TRBJ2-7 | TRBV29-1 | NA | NA | CSATIRDSYYEQYF | TGCAGCGCGACAATTAGAGACAGCTACTACGAGCAGTACTTC
TRBJ2-7 | TRBV20-1 | NA | NA | CSARWTAYEQYF | TGCAGTGCTAGATGGACAGCCTACGAGCAGTACTTC
TRBJ1-5 | TRBV5-1 | TRBD1 | NA | CASSLGDRSQPQHF | TGCGCCAGCAGCTTGGGGGACAGGTCTCAGCCCCAGCATTTT
TRBJ2-1 | TRBV7-2 | TRBD2 | NA | CASSLGTSGGLEQFF | TGTGCCAGCAGCTTAGGGACTAGCGGGGGTCTTGAGCAGTTCTTC
TRBJ2-1 | TRBV24-1 | TRBD2 | once | CATSGGGRAFEQFF | TGTGCCACCAGTGGAGGCGGGAGGGCCTTTGAGCAGTTCTTC
TRBJ1-2 | TRBV20-1 | NA | few | CSASSLDSANYGYTF | TGCAGTGCTAGTTCTTTGGACTCTGCTAACTATGGCTACACCTTC
TRBJ1-6 | TRBV20-1 | NA | few | CSARRTAGGSPLHF | TGCAGTGCGAGAAGGACAGCCGGGGGTTCACCCCTCCACTTT
TRBJ2-2 | TRBV25-1 | NA | NA | CASSVADTTYGTGELFF | TGTGCCAGCAGTGTAGCCGACACCACTTACGGTACCGGGGAGCTGTTTTTT
TRBJ2-1 | TRBV20-1 | NA | NA | CSAREGREQFF | TGCAGTGCTAGAGAGGGGCGGGAGCAGTTCTTC
TRBJ2-1 | TRBV7-2 | NA | once | CASSLVSGAPRNYNEQFF | TGTGCCAGCAGCTTAGTTTCGGGGGCCCCCAGGAACTACAATGAGCAGTTCTTC
TRBJ2-1 | TRBV25-1 | TRBD2 | NA | CASSGPSGRTGEQFF | TGTGCCAGCAGTGGACCTAGCGGAAGAACTGGTGAGCAGTTCTTC
TRBJ2-1 | TRBV20-1 | TRBD2 | NA | CSASLLAGEEQFF | TGCAGTGCTAGTTTACTAGCGGGGGAGGAGCAGTTCTTC
TRBJ1-4 | TRBV20-1 | NA | NA | CSARAGGATNEKLFF | TGCAGTGCTAGAGCCGGCGGCGCAACTAATGAAAAACTGTTTTTT
TRBJ2-4 | TRBV11-2 | NA | few | CASSLTGGVAKNIQYF | TGTGCCAGCAGCTTAACAGGCGGAGTAGCCAAAAACATTCAGTACTTC
TRBJ2-1 | TRBV7-2 | TRBD2 | NA | CASSLGGRTSGRVGGFF | TGTGCCAGCAGCTTAGGTGGTAGGACTAGCGGGAGAGTGGGAGGGTTCTTC
TRBJ1-2 | TRBV30 | NA | few | CAWSGGTTGYTF | TGTGCCTGGAGTGGTGGCACGACTGGCTACACCTTC
TRBJ2-5 | TRBV5-1 | NA | NA | CASRGEGGMAQYF | TGCGCCAGCAGGGGGGAAGGCGGAATGGCCCAGTACTTC
TRBJ1-3 | TRBV9 | NA | few | CASSQGLGFAGNTIYF | TGTGCCAGCAGCCAAGGACTGGGATTCGCTGGAAACACCATATATTTT
TRBJ1-4 | TRBV4-1 | NA | NA | CASSHGRDTVATNEKLFF | TGCGCCAGCAGCCATGGTCGGGACACAGTTGCAACTAATGAAAAACTGTTTTTT
TRBJ2-7 | TRBV20-1 | TRBD2 | few | CSAREPSGASYEQYF | TGCAGTGCTAGGGAACCTAGCGGGGCCTCCTACGAGCAGTACTTC
TRBJ2-7 | TRBV20-1 | TRBD2 | many | CSATTSGTSHNYEQYF | TGCAGTGCAACGACTAGCGGGACGTCCCATAACTACGAGCAGTACTTC
TRBJ2-3 | TRBV7-2 | NA | NA | CAKSGGPTDTQYF | TGTGCCAAGTCCGGAGGGCCCACAGATACGCAGTATTTT
TRBJ2-7 | TRBV20-1 | NA | NA | CSARPAGTLSSYEQYF | TGCAGTGCTAGACCAGCCGGGACTCTAAGCTCCTACGAGCAGTACTTC
TRBJ2-1 | TRBV6-5 | TRBD2 | few | CASSPGTSGTNEQFF | TGTGCCAGCAGCCCCGGGACTAGCGGGACCAATGAGCAGTTCTTC
TRBJ1-2 | TRBV9 | NA | NA | CASQRGIDGYTF | TGTGCTAGCCAACGGGGGATTGATGGCTACACCTTC
TRBJ2-3 | TRBV20-1 | TRBD2 | NA | CSARGGTISTDTQYF | TGCAGTGCTAGAGGGGGGACTATTAGCACAGATACGCAGTATTTT
TRBJ1-6 | TRBV3-1 | NA | NA | CASSPPPGSPLHF | TGTGCCAGCAGCCCCCCCCCAGGATCACCCCTCCACTTT
TRBJ2-2 | TRBV18 | NA | NA | CASSPLIFQNTGELFF | TGTGCCAGCTCACCACTGATTTTCCAGAACACCGGGGAGCTGTTTTTT
TRBJ2-1 | TRBV20-1 | TRBD2 | NA | CSVPAIWTSGDEQFF | TGCAGTGTCCCGGCCATTTGGACTAGCGGGGATGAGCAGTTCTTC
TRBJ2-3 | TRBV5-1 | TRBD2 | NA | CASSSQTGGADTQYF | TGCGCCAGCAGCTCGCAGACTGGGGGGGCAGATACGCAGTATTTT
TRBJ2-7 | TRBV6-2/TRBV6-3 | NA | few | CASSLRGVGGYEQYF | TGTGCCAGCAGCCTCCGGGGAGTCGGGGGATACGAGCAGTACTTC
TRBJ1-2 | TRBV10-3 | NA | NA | CAISEKARDGYGYTF | TGTGCCATCAGTGAGAAGGCCAGGGATGGCTATGGCTACACCTTC
TRBJ2-7 | TRBV28 | NA | NA | CASSNLPYEQYF | TGTGCCAGCAGTAATTTACCCTACGAGCAGTACTTC
TRBJ1-5 | TRBV2 | NA | NA | CASSTGTAEHF | TGTGCCAGCAGTACCGGGACGGCAGAGCATTTT
TRBJ2-7 | TRBV5-8 | NA | few | CASQNLPGTGSYEQYF | TGTGCCAGCCAAAACCTTCCCGGGACTGGTTCCTACGAGCAGTACTTC
TRBJ1-2 | TRBV4-1 | TRBD1 | NA | CASSQTGLYGYTF | TGCGCCAGCAGCCAGACAGGGCTCTATGGCTACACCTTC
TRBJ1-1 | TRBV4-2 | NA | NA | CASSENRATEAFF | TGTGCCAGCAGCGAAAACAGGGCCACTGAAGCTTTCTTT
TRBJ2-3 | TRBV28 | NA | NA | CASSLIGDSTDTQYF | TGTGCCAGCAGTTTAATCGGGGACAGCACAGATACGCAGTATTTT
TRBJ2-1 | TRBV27 | NA | NA | CASSNGIQFF | TGTGCCAGCAGTAATGGTATTCAGTTCTTC